The clone carrying this TCR beta chain was found a few times. Its matching antigen is unknown. Ophthalmopathy in the patients scored at least 3 on Clinical Activity Score and at least 4 on NOSPECS grade, lasting under 3 months. Uncontrolled infection, other autoimmune disease, pregnancy or lactation excluded patients. Source material for PBMCs was about 10 ml fresh peripheral blood. What was amplified from RNA transcripts were TCR beta CDR3 regions. During a first-round RT-PCR of the TCR CDR3, the HTBI primer set was used. MiXCR was run by TCRdb on the multiplex PCR reads, yielding one entry per CDR3 protein. The table lists fewer than 400,000 distinct CDR3 sequences, about 14% of them singletons. Germline CDR1 is SEHNR and CDR2 is FQNEAQ (reference sequence). This CDR3 comprises 14 residues. Trimming cost V 5 bases and J 4 bases; bases outside gene matches: 7. This sample stems from a study of T cells in Graves' hyperthyroidism and ophthalmopathy.

Study-wide points: The model predicted ophthalmopathy a median approximately 6 months before onset.

This chain connects TRBV7-9 to TRBJ1-1; 7 bases are shared with TRBD1. The receptor was derived from a man over 45 with Graves' ophthalmopathy. The specimen sequenced was blood. The CDR3 spells CASSEQGFSTEAFF. CDR3 nucleotides: TGTGCCAGCAGCGAACAGGGGTTCAGCACTGAAGCTTTCTTT.